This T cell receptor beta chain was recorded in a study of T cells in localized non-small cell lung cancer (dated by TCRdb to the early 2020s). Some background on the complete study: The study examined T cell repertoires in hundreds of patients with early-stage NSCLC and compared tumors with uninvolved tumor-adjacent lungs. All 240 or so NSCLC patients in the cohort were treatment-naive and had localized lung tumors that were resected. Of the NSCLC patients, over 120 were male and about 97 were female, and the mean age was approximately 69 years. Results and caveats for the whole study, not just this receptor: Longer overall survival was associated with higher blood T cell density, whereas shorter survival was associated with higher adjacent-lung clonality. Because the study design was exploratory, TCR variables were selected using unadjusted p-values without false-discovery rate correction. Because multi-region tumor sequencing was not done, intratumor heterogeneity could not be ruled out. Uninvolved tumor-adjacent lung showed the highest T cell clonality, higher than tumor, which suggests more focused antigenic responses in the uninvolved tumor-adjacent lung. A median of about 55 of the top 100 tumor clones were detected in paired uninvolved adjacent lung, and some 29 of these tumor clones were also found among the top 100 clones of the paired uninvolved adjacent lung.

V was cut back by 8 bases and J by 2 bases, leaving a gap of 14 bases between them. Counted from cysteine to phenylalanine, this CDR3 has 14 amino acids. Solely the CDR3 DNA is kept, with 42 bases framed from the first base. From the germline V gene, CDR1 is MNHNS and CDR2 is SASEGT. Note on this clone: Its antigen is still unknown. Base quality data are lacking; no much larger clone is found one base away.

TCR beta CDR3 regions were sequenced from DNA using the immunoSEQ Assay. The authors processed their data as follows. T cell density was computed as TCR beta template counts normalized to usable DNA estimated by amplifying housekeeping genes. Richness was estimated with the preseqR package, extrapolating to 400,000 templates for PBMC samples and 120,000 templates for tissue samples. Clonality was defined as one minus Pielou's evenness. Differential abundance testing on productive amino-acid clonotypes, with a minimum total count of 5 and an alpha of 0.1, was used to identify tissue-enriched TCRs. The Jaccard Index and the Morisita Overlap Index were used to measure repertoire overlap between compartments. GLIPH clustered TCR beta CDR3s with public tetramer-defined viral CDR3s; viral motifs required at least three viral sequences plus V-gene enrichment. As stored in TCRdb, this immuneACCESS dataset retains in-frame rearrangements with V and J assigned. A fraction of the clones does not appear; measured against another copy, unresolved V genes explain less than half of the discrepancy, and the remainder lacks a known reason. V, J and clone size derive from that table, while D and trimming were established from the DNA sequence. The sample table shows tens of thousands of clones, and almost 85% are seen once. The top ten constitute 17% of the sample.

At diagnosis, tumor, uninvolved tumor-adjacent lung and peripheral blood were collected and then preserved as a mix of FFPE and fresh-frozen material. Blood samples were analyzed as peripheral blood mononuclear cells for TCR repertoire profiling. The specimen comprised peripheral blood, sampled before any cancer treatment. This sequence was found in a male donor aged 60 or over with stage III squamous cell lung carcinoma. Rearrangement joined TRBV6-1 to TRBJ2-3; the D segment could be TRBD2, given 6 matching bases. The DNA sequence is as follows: TGTGCCAGCGGGGAGGACCCTTCCACAGATACGCAGTATTTT. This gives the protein CASGEDPSTDTQYF.